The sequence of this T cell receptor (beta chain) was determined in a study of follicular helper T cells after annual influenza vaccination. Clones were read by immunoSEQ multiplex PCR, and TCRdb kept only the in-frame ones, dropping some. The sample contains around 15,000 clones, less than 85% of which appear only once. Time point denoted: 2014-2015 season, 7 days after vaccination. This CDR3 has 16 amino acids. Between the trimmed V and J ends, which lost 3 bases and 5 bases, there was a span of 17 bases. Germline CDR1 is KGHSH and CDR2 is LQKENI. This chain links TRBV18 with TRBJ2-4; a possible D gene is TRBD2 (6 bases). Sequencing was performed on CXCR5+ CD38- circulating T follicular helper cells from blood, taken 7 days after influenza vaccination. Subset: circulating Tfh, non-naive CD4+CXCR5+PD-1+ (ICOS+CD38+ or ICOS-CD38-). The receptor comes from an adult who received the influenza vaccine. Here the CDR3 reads CASSPPGVAGENIQYF. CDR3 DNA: TGTGCCAGCTCACCCCCGGGAGTGGCGGGCGAAAACATTCAGTACTTC.